This TCR beta chain came from a study of shared clonotypes between healthy human individuals. Background on the study: Each donor's CD4 naive and CD4 memory cells filled three plates apiece, CD8 naive two, and CD8 memory one. Whole-study findings and limits: The study generally estimated greater richness for naive than memory subsets.

The assay was immunoSEQ multiplex PCR, and TCRdb's table has in-frame clones only and misses some. This table holds roughly 680,000 clones, over 60% found once. A word on this clone: What it binds is not known.

With 4 bases removed from V and 8 bases from J, the gap between germline ends came to 14 bases. This CDR3 region has 13 residues. Germline CDR1 MDHEN, CDR2 SYDVKM. V and J are TRBV28 and TRBJ1-1; D is unclear. The receptor was derived from a woman in her thirties in good health. Input material: memory CD4+ T cells sorted from blood. This sample's subset: CD45RA-negative fraction. The CDR3 nucleotides are TGTGCCAGCAGTTACGCCGAAGTCGGGGAAGCTTTCTTT. Encoded protein: CASSYAEVGEAFF.